A single sample is the source of the 9 T cell receptor beta chains below, sequenced in a study of T cells expressing NK-cell markers. Each CDR3 protein gets one entry in TCRdb, which reprocessed the 5' RACE reads and gives no DNA. The sample's table shows some 410,000 distinct CDR3 sequences. The sample consisted of blood T cells: a sorted CD56 or NKG2C T cell subset, CD4+ or CD8+ T cells, or bulk PBMC T cells (not recorded which). These receptors were obtained from a woman between 18 and 75 years old in good health.

The chain couples TRBV11-2 to TRBJ2-5. The germline V gene encodes CDR1 SGHAT and CDR2 FQNNGV. The CDR3 consists of 15 residues. CDR3 amino acids: CASSPNIEHQETQYF.

The J gene is TRBJ2-3, the V gene TRBV7-3; TCRdb selects TRBD1, and the lack of DNA leaves this call unchecked. Germline values: CDR1 SGHTA, CDR2 FQGTGA. The CDR3 loop spans 15 amino acids. The CDR3 loop is CASTLPETGTDTQYF.

The V and J genes are TRBV20-1 and TRBJ1-1; the TCRdb call, TRBD1, lacks DNA for checking. Germline V gene lookup returns CDR1 DFQATT and CDR2 SNEGSKA (reference sequence). The CDR3 covers 14 residues. The CDR3 reads CSASKGGVGTEAFF.

V usage is TRBV20-1 and J usage is TRBJ1-5. The length of the CDR3 is 16 residues. Germline V gene data show CDR1 as DFQATT and CDR2 as SNEGSKA (reference sequence). The CDR3 loop reads CSATEAMTYSNQPQHF.

The chain combines TRBV2 with TRBJ2-2; the D gene TCRdb calls, TRBD2, cannot be checked with no DNA. The CDR3 covers 13 residues. The germline gives CDR1 SNHLY, CDR2 FYNNEI. CDR3 residues: CASRGGGTGELFF.

V is TRBV11-2 and J is TRBJ1-4. Germline V gene lookup returns CDR1 SGHAT and CDR2 FQNNGV. The CDR3 covers 11 residues. CDR3 loop: CASSHGEKLFF.

The genes are TRBV12-3 or TRBV12-4 and TRBJ1-3. This CDR3 comprises 16 residues. CDR3: CASSFGDLYSGNTIYF.

V gene TRBV6-1 combines with J gene TRBJ1-1; the D call from TCRdb, TRBD1, cannot be confirmed without DNA. CDR3 length equals 14 residues. CDR1 and CDR2 (germline): MNHNS, SASEGT. The CDR3 here is CATNGAVENTEAFF.

The chain couples TRBV12-3 or TRBV12-4 to TRBJ2-2; TCRdb names TRBD2, which stays unverified in the absence of DNA. This CDR3 is built from 14 residues. The CDR3 protein is CASSSGLHTGELFF.